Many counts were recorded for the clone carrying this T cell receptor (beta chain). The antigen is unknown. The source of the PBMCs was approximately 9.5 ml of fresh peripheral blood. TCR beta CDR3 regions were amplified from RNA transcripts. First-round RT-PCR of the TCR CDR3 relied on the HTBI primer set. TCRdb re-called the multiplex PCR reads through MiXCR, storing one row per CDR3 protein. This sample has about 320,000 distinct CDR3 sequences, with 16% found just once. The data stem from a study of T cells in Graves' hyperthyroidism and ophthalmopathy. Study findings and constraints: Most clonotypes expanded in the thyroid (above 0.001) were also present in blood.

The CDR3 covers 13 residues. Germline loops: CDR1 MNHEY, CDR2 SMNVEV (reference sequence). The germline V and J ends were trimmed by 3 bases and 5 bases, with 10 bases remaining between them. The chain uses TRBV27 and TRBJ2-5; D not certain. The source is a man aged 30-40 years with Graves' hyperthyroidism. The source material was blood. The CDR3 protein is CASSLSQSETQYF. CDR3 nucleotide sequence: TGTGCCAGCAGTTTGAGTCAGTCGGAGACCCAGTACTTC.